This passage covers 28 T cell receptor beta chains from one sample sequenced in a study of T cell responses to AZD1222 COVID-19 vaccine (dated by TCRdb to the early 2020s). The time point label for this specimen denotes: baseline before first vaccination. This specimen's treatment or condition label, per the study, means: meningococcal conjugate vaccine given as trial control. The method behind the library was the immunoSEQ multiplex PCR assay. Sourced from immuneACCESS, this table was stored by TCRdb with only in-frame sequences that have V and J called. A share of the clones is absent; for the studies checked, an unresolved V gene accounts for under half, and the remainder has no known explanation. Counted in this sample were roughly 200,000 clones; around 93% of them appeared once. The top ten clones comprise approximately 1% of the sample. The input for sequencing was peripheral blood, taken on day 0 of MenACWY control vaccination. The receptors here all came from an adult in good health.

This sequence joins TRBV5-4 and TRBJ1-1; possibly TRBD1 for D (6 bases). CDR1 SGHNT and CDR2 YYREEE come from the germline V gene (reference sequence). Between the trimmed V and J ends, which lost 0 bases and 4 bases, there was a span of 10 bases. This CDR3 spans 14 amino acids. The CDR3, as DNA: TGTGCCAGCAGCTTGGGCGGGGGGCCCACTGAAGCTTTCTTT. It encodes CASSLGGGPTEAFF.

The J gene is TRBJ1-1, the V gene TRBV5-6, with D maybe TRBD1 (5 bases). Germline V gene data show CDR1 as SGHDT and CDR2 as YYEEEE. Trimming left V 4 bases short and J 2 bases short, with 12 bases between. This CDR3 contains 14 residues. The CDR3 here is CASSPGTLNTEAFF. The CDR3 bases are TGTGCCAGCAGCCCTGGGACTTTAAACACTGAAGCTTTCTTT.

This chain links TRBV5-1 with TRBJ1-2; tentatively, D is TRBD1 (5 bases). V was pared by 5 bases and J by 4 bases, with 18 bases between. The CDR3 is 15 residues long. The germline V gene encodes CDR1 SGHRS and CDR2 YFSETQ. The CDR3 DNA reads as TGCGCCAGCAGGGAGGGACCGTACTCGACCTATGGCTACACCTTC. Encoded protein: CASREGPYSTYGYTF.

V and J are TRBV4-1 and TRBJ1-5; 8 bases fit TRBD1. J gave up 2 bases and V 4 bases, and 4 bases lay outside the gene matches. CDR3 size: 15 residues. Germline CDR1 MGHRA, CDR2 YSYEKL. The CDR3 loop is CASSRNRGGNQPQHF. CDR3 in DNA: TGCGCCAGCAGCCGGAACAGGGGGGGCAATCAGCCCCAGCATTTT.

A single count supports this clone. The chain recombines TRBV11-2 with TRBJ2-2; D is unresolved. The CDR3 sequence is 14 residues long. CDR1 and CDR2 (germline): SGHAT, FQNNGV. The V end was cut by 2 bases, the J end by 1 base, with 5 bases between. The CDR3 sequence: CASSLTLNTGELFF. The DNA of the CDR3 is TGTGCCAGCAGCTTAACACTGAACACCGGGGAGCTGTTTTTT.

The rearrangement joins TRBV3-1 (or the pseudogene TRBV3-2) to TRBJ1-1, with 12 bases fitting TRBD1. This CDR3 contains 17 residues. Germline CDR1 reads LGHDT; CDR2 reads YNNKEL (reference sequence). The V segment lost 3 bases and the J segment 5 bases; nucleotides outside the gene matches: 10. CDR3 in DNA: TGTGCCAGCAGCCAGCCGGGACAGGGGGCAATAAGAACTGAAGCTTTCTTT. Translating gives CASSQPGQGAIRTEAFF.

The chain combines TRBV7-6 with TRBJ2-5; D is undetermined. With 5 bases removed from V and 4 bases from J, the gap between germline ends came to 5 bases. Germline V gene lookup returns CDR1 SGHVS and CDR2 FNYEAQ. This CDR3 comprises 11 residues. The CDR3, as DNA: TGTGCCAGCAGCCCCCGAGAGACCCAGTACTTC. Amino acid sequence: CASSPRETQYF.

This clone was recorded only once. The chain links TRBV30 to TRBJ1-6, with a tentative D call TRBD1 (5 bases). The CDR3 is made up of 14 amino acids. CDR1 GTSNPN and CDR2 SVGIG come from the germline V gene (reference sequence). The V end was cut by 3 bases, the J end by 6 bases, with 12 bases between. CDR3 loop: CAWRPLGPNSPLHF. The CDR3 nucleotides are TGTGCCTGGAGACCACTGGGGCCTAATTCACCCCTCCACTTT.

The genes are TRBV19 and TRBJ2-5; either TRBD1 or TRBD2 may fit D (7 bases each). Germline V gives CDR1 LNHDA, CDR2 SQIVND (reference sequence). V lost 5 bases to trimming and J lost 5 bases, with 15 bases between them. The CDR3 is 14 amino acids. The CDR3 spells CASSPRGRAETQYF. The CDR3 coding sequence is TGTGCCAGTAGTCCCAGGGGGAGGGCGGAGACCCAGTACTTC.

Only one count was recorded for this clone. Other DNA sequences in this specimen translate into the identical CDR3. The chain combines TRBV5-1 with TRBJ2-1, with TRBD1 as a possible D gene (5 bases). Trimming stripped 1 base from V and 1 base from J, with 9 bases between. Germline CDR1 reads SGHRS; CDR2 reads YFSETQ. The CDR3 contains 15 residues. CDR3 nucleotides: TGCGCCAGCAGCTTGACAGGTGGGTCCTACAATGAGCAGTTCTTC. It is translated as CASSLTGGSYNEQFF.

With respect to this clone: Other DNA sequences in this specimen translate into the identical CDR3. The chain couples TRBV5-4 to TRBJ1-4; D uncertain. Looked up from germline, CDR1 is SGHNT and CDR2 is YYREEE (reference sequence). V was cut by 0 bases and J by 7 bases, with 10 bases left in between. This CDR3 is 14 amino acids long. The CDR3 region is CASSLAGLGEKLFF. CDR3 DNA sequence: TGTGCCAGCAGCTTGGCGGGCCTCGGTGAAAAACTGTTTTTT.

V usage is TRBV2 and J usage is TRBJ2-7; the match to TRBD2 covers 9 bases. This CDR3 comprises 13 residues. With V trimmed by 10 bases and J by 5 bases, 9 bases remained unmatched. Per the germline V gene, CDR1 is SNHLY and CDR2 is FYNNEI. The CDR3 coding sequence is TGTGCCACCAACTTAGCGGGGGCTGACGAGCAGTACTTC. Encoded protein: CATNLAGADEQYF.

The V gene is TRBV7-9, the J gene TRBJ2-7; no clear D gene. Germline values: CDR1 SEHNR, CDR2 FQNEAQ (reference sequence). Between the trimmed V and J ends, which lost 5 bases and 5 bases, there was a span of 7 bases. The CDR3 sequence is 11 residues long. CDR3 in amino acids: CASSLSNEQYF. CDR3 nucleotide sequence: TGTGCCAGCAGCCTCTCGAACGAGCAGTACTTC.

V usage is TRBV7-2 and J usage is TRBJ1-2, with no clear D. V was trimmed by 3 bases and J by 6 bases, leaving 11 bases between them. CDR1 SGHTA and CDR2 FQGNSA come from the germline V gene. The CDR3 has 13 amino acids. Here the CDR3 reads CASSFRPPHGYTF. In DNA form, the CDR3 reads TGTGCCAGCAGCTTTCGCCCACCCCATGGCTACACCTTC.

The V gene is TRBV19, the J gene TRBJ1-3, with 9 bases aligning to TRBD1. The CDR3 has 15 amino acids. Trimming took 5 bases from V and 5 from J; bases not matched to a gene: 7. Germline-derived CDR1 and CDR2 are LNHDA and SQIVND (reference sequence). The CDR3 sequence: CASSADRGRRNTIYF. The DNA of the CDR3 is TGTGCCAGTAGTGCGGACAGGGGCCGTCGAAACACCATATATTTT.

This sequence joins TRBV5-1 and TRBJ1-3; D not resolved. This CDR3 contains 12 residues. Germline CDR1 reads SGHRS; CDR2 reads YFSETQ. Trimming stripped 4 bases from V and 4 bases from J, with 6 bases between. The CDR3 loop is CASSAGGNTIYF. The CDR3 DNA follows: TGCGCCAGCAGCGCCGGGGGAAACACCATATATTTT.

The chain joins TRBV11-2 to TRBJ2-5; D remains unclear. CDR1 is SGHAT, CDR2 FQNNGV, per germline. The CDR3 length is 14 residues. Between the trimmed V and J ends, which lost 3 bases and 5 bases, there was a span of 13 bases. The CDR3 DNA reads as TGTGCCAGCAGCTTTTTTTGGGATGCCGAGACCCAGTACTTC. The encoded protein is CASSFFWDAETQYF.

J is TRBJ1-1 and V is TRBV5-4; TRBD1 matches 8 bases. This CDR3 spans 13 amino acids. The V gene end was trimmed by 5 bases and the J gene end by 4 bases; junction bases not matched to a gene: 4. Looked up from germline, CDR1 is SGHNT and CDR2 is YYREEE (reference sequence). The DNA for the CDR3 is TGTGCCAGCAGTCGAGGACAGGGCACTGAAGCTTTCTTT. Protein sequence: CASSRGQGTEAFF.

The chain recombines TRBV5-1 with TRBJ1-2; no clear D. CDR1 is SGHRS, CDR2 YFSETQ, per germline. This CDR3 is built from 14 residues. Trimming stripped 5 bases from V and 0 bases from J, with 11 bases between. CDR3 DNA: TGCGCCAGCAGTATACTGGAGGCTAACTATGGCTACACCTTC. Protein product: CASSILEANYGYTF.

V is TRBV5-1 and J is TRBJ2-7; a weak D match, TRBD1 (5 bases). Germline V CDR1 and CDR2: SGHRS, YFSETQ. Trimming removed 2 bases from V and 3 bases from J, with 15 bases in between. CDR3 length equals 15 residues. The CDR3 here is CASSFQGGLLYEQYF. The CDR3 bases are TGCGCCAGCAGCTTTCAGGGTGGCCTTCTCTACGAGCAGTACTTC. The full variable domain, completed using reference TRBV5-1 and TRBJ2-7, is KAGVTQTPRYLIKTRGQQVTLSCSPISGHRSVSWYQQTPGQGLQFLFEYFSETQRNKGNFPGRFSGRQFSNSRSEMNVSTLELGDSALYLCASSFQGGLLYEQYFGPGTRLTVT.

The chain employs TRBV30 and TRBJ1-1; D remains unclear. The CDR3 totals 12 residues. V lost 7 bases to trimming and J lost 1 base, with 10 bases between them. Germline V gene data show CDR1 as GTSNPN and CDR2 as SVGIG (reference sequence). CDR3 amino acids: CASIRRNTEAFF. In DNA, the CDR3 is TGTGCCTCGATCAGAAGGAACACTGAAGCTTTCTTT.

This clone was recorded a few times. The V and J genes are TRBV5-1 and TRBJ1-2; D not certain. The CDR3 totals 12 residues. Germline loops: CDR1 SGHRS, CDR2 YFSETQ. V was clipped by 4 bases and J by 3 bases, with 7 bases between them. In DNA form, the CDR3 reads TGCGCCAGCAGCGGTGGGTACTATGGCTACACCTTC. This encodes CASSGGYYGYTF.

The chain is built from TRBV4-3 and TRBJ1-6; D may be TRBD1 (5 bases). CDR1 and CDR2 from the germline V gene are LGHNA and YSLEER. There are 17 residues in the CDR3. Between the trimmed V and J ends, which lost 0 bases and 6 bases, there was a span of 15 bases. CDR3: CASSQEPGRSGNSPLHF. CDR3 coding DNA: TGCGCCAGCAGCCAAGAGCCAGGGAGGAGTGGTAATTCACCCCTCCACTTT.

This chain joins TRBV5-1 and TRBJ2-5; perhaps TRBD2 as D (7 bases). Trimming removed 0 bases from V and 9 bases from J, with 21 bases in between. Germline loops: CDR1 SGHRS, CDR2 YFSETQ. This CDR3 is built from 16 residues. CDR3 amino acids: CASSLAGGGAPGAQYF. CDR3 DNA: TGCGCCAGCAGCTTGGCAGGCGGGGGCGCCCCAGGGGCCCAGTACTTC.

This chain links TRBV30 with TRBJ1-1; weak D call: TRBD1 (5 bases). Trimming took 2 bases from V and 4 from J, leaving 11 bases between them. CDR1 is GTSNPN, CDR2 SVGIG, per germline (reference sequence). The CDR3 extends over 13 amino acids. CDR3 nucleotides: TGTGCCTGGAGTTCCCGAGGGGCCACTGAAGCTTTCTTT. Amino acid sequence: CAWSSRGATEAFF.

V and J are TRBV5-6 and TRBJ1-5; 7 bases agree with TRBD1. Germline CDR1 reads SGHDT; CDR2 reads YYEEEE. V was clipped by 0 bases and J by 2 bases; unmatched bases: 2. This CDR3 comprises 15 residues. DNA of the CDR3: TGTGCCAGCAGCTTGGGAGGACAGGGCAATCAGCCCCAGCATTTT. Its translation is CASSLGGQGNQPQHF.

V and J are TRBV5-1 and TRBJ2-4; 8 nucleotides agree with TRBD2. V dropped 3 bases and J dropped 11; count of bases not matched to a gene: 7. The CDR3 covers 13 residues. Looked up from germline, CDR1 is SGHRS and CDR2 is YFSETQ. CDR3 DNA: TGCGCCAGCAGCTCGGGAGGGGACGGAGTTCAGTACTTC. This gives the protein CASSSGGDGVQYF.

The CDR3 is CASSPLWGQANRGAFF. Here the CDR3 DNA reads TGTGCCAGCTCACCACTGTGGGGACAGGCCAACCGGGGAGCTTTCTTT. V usage is TRBV18 and J usage is TRBJ1-1; 8 bases match TRBD1. Germline CDR1 is KGHSH and CDR2 is LQKENI. After removal of 1 base from V and 10 bases from J, the junction contained 14 bases not matched to a gene. The CDR3 loop spans 16 amino acids.